A single sample is the source of the 16 T cell receptor beta chains below, sequenced in a study of cytomegalovirus exposure and HLA in healthy donors. This PCR relied on a set of 60 Vbeta primers and 13 Jbeta primers. Measured with immunoSEQ multiplex PCR; TCRdb has only the in-frame clones, and not every one. The sample includes roughly 120,000 clones, around 78% of them seen just once. Input material: PBMCs. The receptor set was obtained from a woman aged 25 to 39 in good health and CMV-seropositive.

This sequence joins TRBV29-1 and TRBJ2-4; 12 bases are shared with TRBD1. Germline CDR1 reads SQVTM; CDR2 reads ANQGSEA. The CDR3 loop spans 13 amino acids. V lost 4 bases, J lost 10 bases, and 5 bases stayed unmatched. The chain's CDR3 is CSVVGDRGLIQYF. DNA of the CDR3: TGCAGCGTTGTCGGGGACAGGGGGCTTATTCAGTACTTC.

The gene calls are TRBV19 and TRBJ2-6; 9 positions match TRBD1. This CDR3 is built from 17 residues. V dropped 5 bases and J dropped 4; count of bases not matched to a gene: 9. Germline lookup yields CDR1 LNHDA and CDR2 SQIVND (reference sequence). The CDR3 is CASSLRQGGAGANVLTF. DNA for the CDR3: TGTGCCAGTAGTTTGAGACAGGGGGGTGCCGGGGCCAACGTCCTGACTTTC. The full variable domain, in which reference TRBV19 and TRBJ2-6 provide the parts outside the CDR3, is DGGITQSPKYLFRKEGQNVTLSCEQNLNHDAMYWYRQDPGQGLRLIYYSQIVNDFQKGDIAEGYSVSREKKESFPLTVTSAQKNPTAFYLCASSLRQGGAGANVLTFGAGSRLTVL.

This sequence joins TRBV7-7 and TRBJ2-2; 10 nucleotides match TRBD1. Germline V gives CDR1 SSHAT, CDR2 FNYEAQ (reference sequence). V lost 5 bases to trimming and J lost 5 bases; unmatched junction nucleotides: 2. There are 14 residues in the CDR3. In DNA form, the CDR3 reads TGTGCCAGCAGCGGACAGGGGGTGACCGGGGAGCTGTTTTTT. It encodes CASSGQGVTGELFF.

The V gene is TRBV10-2, the J gene TRBJ1-1; D unresolved. Per germline, CDR1 WSHSY and CDR2 SAAADI. V lost 6 bases to trimming and J lost 1 base, with 12 bases between them. The CDR3 is 14 residues long. Here the CDR3 DNA reads TGCGCCAGCAGGGCGGGCGCGGCGAACACTGAAGCTTTCTTT. Translation: CASRAGAANTEAFF.

The CDR3 reads CASSPPLGRVPPETTEAFF. The CDR3 coding sequence is TGCGCCAGCAGCCCCCCTCTGGGCAGGGTTCCTCCGGAGACCACTGAAGCTTTCTTT. The V gene is TRBV4-3, the J gene TRBJ1-1, with a possible D match to TRBD1 (5 bases). V was pared by 4 bases and J by 4 bases, with 28 bases between. The CDR3 covers 19 residues. CDR1 is LGHNA and CDR2 is YSLEER in the germline V gene.

This clone was seen at least ten times. V and J are TRBV12-5 and TRBJ1-1; D is perhaps TRBD1 (5 bases). V gave up 2 bases and J gave up 0 bases, with 19 bases separating them. Germline CDR1 is LGHNT and CDR2 is FRNRAP. The CDR3 loop spans 18 amino acids. The DNA for the CDR3 is TGTGCTAGTGGTTTGTGGAGGGTCCGGGGCAGGTTGAACACTGAAGCTTTCTTT. This translates into CASGLWRVRGRLNTEAFF.

This clone has a handful of counts. The rearrangement joins TRBV29-1 to TRBJ1-2; 8 positions agree with TRBD1. J was trimmed by 5 bases and V by 7 bases; bases with no gene match: 15. The CDR3 extends over 15 amino acids. Looked up from germline, CDR1 is SQVTM and CDR2 is ANQGSEA. The CDR3: CSATVGDRTSYGYTF. In DNA, the CDR3 is TGCAGCGCAACCGTTGGGGACAGGACCTCTTATGGCTACACCTTC.

This clone has only one observation. The chain combines TRBV27 with TRBJ2-3; D is possibly TRBD2 (6 bases). This CDR3 is 15 amino acids long. The V end lost 0 bases, the J end lost 2 bases, and 9 bases lay between the germline ends. Germline CDR1 reads MNHEY; CDR2 reads SMNVEV (reference sequence). CDR3 residues: CASSLSPGLTDTQYF. CDR3 DNA sequence: TGTGCCAGCAGTTTATCCCCGGGACTCACAGATACGCAGTATTTT.

The rearrangement joins TRBV5-5 to TRBJ1-5; D might be TRBD1 (6 bases). The V and J ends lost 0 bases and 4 bases respectively, with 14 bases between them. CDR3 length: 16 amino acids. The germline V gene has CDR1 SGHKS and CDR2 YYEKEE (reference sequence). The CDR3 sequence is CASSLAWGPKNQPQHF. The CDR3 DNA reads TGTGCCAGCAGCTTGGCTTGGGGGCCCAAAAATCAGCCCCAGCATTTT.

The CDR3 loop reads CASSHSSGELFF. The CDR3 DNA sequence: TGTGCCAGCAGCCATAGTTCCGGGGAGCTGTTTTTT. This chain uses TRBV6-6 with TRBJ2-2, with D hard to call. The V end lost 6 bases, the J end lost 6 bases, and 8 bases lay between the germline ends. The CDR3 loop spans 12 amino acids. In germline, CDR1 is MNHNY, CDR2 SVGAGI (reference sequence).

V and J are TRBV5-1 and TRBJ1-4; 8 bases fit TRBD1. Germline-derived CDR1 and CDR2 are SGHRS and YFSETQ. The CDR3 runs to 18 residues. Trimming at V came to 2 bases and at J to 7 bases, leaving 16 bases not matched to a gene. CDR3 region: CASSLWGGQGRDREKLFF. CDR3 nucleotides: TGCGCCAGCAGCTTATGGGGAGGACAGGGTAGAGATCGTGAAAAACTGTTTTTT.

V gene TRBV5-1 combines with J gene TRBJ2-3, with D possibly matching TRBD2 (6 bases). V gave up 4 bases and J gave up 2 bases, with 14 bases separating them. Germline V CDR1 and CDR2: SGHRS, YFSETQ. This CDR3 has 15 residues. The CDR3 region has the DNA TGCGCCAGCAGCCCGGGACTGTACAACACAGATACGCAGTATTTT. As protein: CASSPGLYNTDTQYF.

This clone was seen once. The V gene is TRBV28, the J gene TRBJ2-7, with D unclear. This CDR3 spans 13 amino acids. V was cut by 5 bases and J by 1 base, with 9 bases left in between. The germline gives CDR1 MDHEN, CDR2 SYDVKM. DNA for the CDR3: TGTGCCAGCAGTCCCTATTTATCCTACGAGCAGTACTTC. Translation gives CASSPYLSYEQYF.

The V gene is TRBV27, the J gene TRBJ2-1; 8 positions agree with TRBD1. The CDR3 extends over 11 amino acids. Germline lookup yields CDR1 MNHEY and CDR2 SMNVEV (reference sequence). J was trimmed by 12 bases and V by 5 bases; bases with no gene match: 3. The CDR3 DNA follows: TGTGCCAGCAGTGGGACAGGACGGCAGTTCTTC. It specifies CASSGTGRQFF.

The chain recombines TRBV28 with TRBJ2-7, with D possibly matching TRBD2 (6 bases). V was pared by 5 bases and J by 2 bases, with 10 bases between. Germline loops: CDR1 MDHEN, CDR2 SYDVKM. This CDR3 region has 13 residues. Here the CDR3 DNA reads TGTGCCAGCAGTACATCGGGAGCCTACGAGCAGTACTTC. Protein: CASSTSGAYEQYF.

The CDR3 nucleotides are TGCGCCAGCAGCCACGGATCGGTGGGGGCCCACCTCGACAATGAGCAGTTCTTC. Translation gives CASSHGSVGAHLDNEQFF. The chain joins TRBV4-1 to TRBJ2-1; a possible D gene is TRBD1 (6 bases). The germline gives CDR1 MGHRA, CDR2 YSYEKL. CDR3 length: 18 residues. Trimming removed 3 bases at V and 5 bases at J, with 23 bases between.